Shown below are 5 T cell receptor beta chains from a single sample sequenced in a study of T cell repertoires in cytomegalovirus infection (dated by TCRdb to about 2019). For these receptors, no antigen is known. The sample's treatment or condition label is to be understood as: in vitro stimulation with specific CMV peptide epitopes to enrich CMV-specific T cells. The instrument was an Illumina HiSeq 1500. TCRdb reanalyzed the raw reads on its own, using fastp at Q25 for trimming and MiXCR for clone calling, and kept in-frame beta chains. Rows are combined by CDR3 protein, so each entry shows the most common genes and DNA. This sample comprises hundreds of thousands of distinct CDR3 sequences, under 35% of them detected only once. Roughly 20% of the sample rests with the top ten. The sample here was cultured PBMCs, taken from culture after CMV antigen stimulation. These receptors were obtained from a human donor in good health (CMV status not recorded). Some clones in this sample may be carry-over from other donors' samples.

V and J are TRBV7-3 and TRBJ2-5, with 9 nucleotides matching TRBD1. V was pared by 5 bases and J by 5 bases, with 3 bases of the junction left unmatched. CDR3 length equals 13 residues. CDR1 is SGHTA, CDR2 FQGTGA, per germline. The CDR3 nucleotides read TGTGCCAGCAGCACTGGGACAGGGGAGACCCAGTACTTC. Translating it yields CASSTGTGETQYF.

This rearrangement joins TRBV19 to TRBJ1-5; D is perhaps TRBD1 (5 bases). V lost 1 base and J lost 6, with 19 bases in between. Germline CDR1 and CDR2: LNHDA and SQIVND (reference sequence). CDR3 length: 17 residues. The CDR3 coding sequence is TGTGCCAGTAGTATAGCGGTAACAGGAGACGGCGGTCAGCCCCAGCATTTT. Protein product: CASSIAVTGDGGQPQHF. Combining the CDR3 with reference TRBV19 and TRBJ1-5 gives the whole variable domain DGGITQSPKYLFRKEGQNVTLSCEQNLNHDAMYWYRQDPGQGLRLIYYSQIVNDFQKGDIAEGYSVSREKKESFPLTVTSAQKNPTAFYLCASSIAVTGDGGQPQHFGDGTRLSIL.

CDR3 bases: TGTGCCAGCAGTTCCGGCCCATCGCCCTACGAGCAGTACTTC. Encoded protein: CASSSGPSPYEQYF. The rearrangement joins TRBV27 to TRBJ2-7, with D unresolved. Trimming shortened V by 4 bases and J by 2 bases, and 12 bases separated the two germline ends. CDR1 and CDR2 (germline): MNHEY, SMNVEV (reference sequence). The CDR3 spans 14 residues.

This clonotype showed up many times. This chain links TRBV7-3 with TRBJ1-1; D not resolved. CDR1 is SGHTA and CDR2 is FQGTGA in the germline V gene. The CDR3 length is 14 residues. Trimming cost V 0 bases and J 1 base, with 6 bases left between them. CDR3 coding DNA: TGTGCCAGCAGCTTAACCCCTTCGAACACTGAAGCTTTCTTT. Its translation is CASSLTPSNTEAFF. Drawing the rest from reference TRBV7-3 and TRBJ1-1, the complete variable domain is GAGVSQTPSNKVTEKGKYVELRCDPISGHTALYWYRQSLGQGPEFLIYFQGTGAADDSGLPNDRFFAVRPEGSVSTLKIQRTERGDSAVYLCASSLTPSNTEAFFGQGTRLTVV.

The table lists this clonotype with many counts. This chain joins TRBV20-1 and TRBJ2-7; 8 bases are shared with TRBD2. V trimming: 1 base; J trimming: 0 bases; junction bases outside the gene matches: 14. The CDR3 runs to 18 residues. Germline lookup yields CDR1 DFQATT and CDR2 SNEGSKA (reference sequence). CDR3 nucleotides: TGCAGTGCTAGAGGGGGGGGGGCAGCGGGGACTAGCTCCTACGAGCAGTACTTC. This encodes CSARGGGAAGTSSYEQYF.